The sample holds one count of the clone carrying this TCR beta chain. As yet, its antigen is unknown. This entry comes from a study of tumor-infiltrating lymphocytes in primary liver carcinoma. Findings and limits, study-wide: Tumor-adjacent and tumor-blood pairs displayed less overlap than did pairs of tumor regions.

A constant-region primer primed TCR beta cDNA synthesis from roughly 500 ng of total RNA. The TCR beta library was amplified through three nested multiplex PCR rounds in a modified ARM-PCR procedure. TRBV1-TRBV30 forward and Cbeta reverse primers drove the first two approximately 10-cycle rounds. TCRdb reprocessed the multiplex PCR reads via MiXCR and lists one record per CDR3 protein. Here the sample spans about 310,000 distinct CDR3 sequences, 55% to 65% being singletons. The researchers obtained blood RNA from unsorted whole blood and also extracted germline DNA. Trimming removed 4 bases at V and 9 bases at J, with 25 bases between. The CDR3 extends over 15 amino acids. CDR1 SQVTM and CDR2 ANQGSEA come from the germline V gene.

The TCR originated in a man aged 40-55 years with primary liver carcinoma and hepatitis B virus infection. The gene calls are TRBV29-1 and TRBJ2-7, with D hard to call. Material for sequencing was peripheral blood. The CDR3 DNA is TGCAGCGTTGGGCCAGACTCCTCGTGGTCCTACTGGCAGTACTTC. Translation: CSVGPDSSWSYWQYF.